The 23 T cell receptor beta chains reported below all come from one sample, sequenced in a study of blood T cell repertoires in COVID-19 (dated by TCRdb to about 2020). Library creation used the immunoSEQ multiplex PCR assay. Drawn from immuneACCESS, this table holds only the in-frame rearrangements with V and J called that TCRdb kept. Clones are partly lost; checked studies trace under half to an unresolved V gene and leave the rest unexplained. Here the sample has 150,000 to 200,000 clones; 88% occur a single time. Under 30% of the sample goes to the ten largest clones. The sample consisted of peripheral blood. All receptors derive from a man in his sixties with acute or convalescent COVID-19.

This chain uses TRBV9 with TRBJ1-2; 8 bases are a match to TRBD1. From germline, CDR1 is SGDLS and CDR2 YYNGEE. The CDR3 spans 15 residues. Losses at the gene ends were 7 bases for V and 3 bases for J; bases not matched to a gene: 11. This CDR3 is CASSGTPTGDYGYTF. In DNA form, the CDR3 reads TGTGCCAGCTCCGGCACGCCGACAGGGGACTATGGCTACACCTTC.

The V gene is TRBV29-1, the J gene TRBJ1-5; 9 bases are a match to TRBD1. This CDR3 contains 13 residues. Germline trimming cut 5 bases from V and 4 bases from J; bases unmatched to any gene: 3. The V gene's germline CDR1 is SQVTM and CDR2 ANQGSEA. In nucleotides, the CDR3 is TGCAGCGTTAGGGACAGGGAGAATCAGCCCCAGCATTTT. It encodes CSVRDRENQPQHF.

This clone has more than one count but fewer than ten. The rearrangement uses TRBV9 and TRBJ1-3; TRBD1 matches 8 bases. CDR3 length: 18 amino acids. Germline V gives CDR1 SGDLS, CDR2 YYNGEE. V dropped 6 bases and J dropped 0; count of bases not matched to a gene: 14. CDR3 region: CASTRGQTRGPSGNTIYF. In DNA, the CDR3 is TGTGCCAGCACCAGGGGGCAAACGAGGGGCCCCTCTGGAAACACCATATATTTT.

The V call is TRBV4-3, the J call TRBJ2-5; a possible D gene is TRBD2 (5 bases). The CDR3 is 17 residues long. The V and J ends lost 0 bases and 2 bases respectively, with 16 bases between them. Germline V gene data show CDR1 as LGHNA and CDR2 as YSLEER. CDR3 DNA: TGCGCCAGCAGCCAAGATCTCGGGCAAGCGGCACAAGAGACCCAGTACTTC. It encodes CASSQDLGQAAQETQYF.

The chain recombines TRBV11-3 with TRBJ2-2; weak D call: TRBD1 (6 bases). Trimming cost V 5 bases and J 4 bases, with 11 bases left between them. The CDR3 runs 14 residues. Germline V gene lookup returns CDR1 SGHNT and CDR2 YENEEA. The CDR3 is CASSPGHVTGELFF. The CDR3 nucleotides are TGTGCCAGCAGCCCGGGACACGTCACCGGGGAGCTGTTTTTT. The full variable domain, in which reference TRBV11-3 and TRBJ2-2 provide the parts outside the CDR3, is EAGVVQSPRYKIIEKKQPVAFWCNPISGHNTLYWYLQNLGQGPELLIRYENEEAVDDSQLPKDRFSAERLKGVDSTLKIQPAELGDSAVYLCASSPGHVTGELFFGEGSRLTVL.

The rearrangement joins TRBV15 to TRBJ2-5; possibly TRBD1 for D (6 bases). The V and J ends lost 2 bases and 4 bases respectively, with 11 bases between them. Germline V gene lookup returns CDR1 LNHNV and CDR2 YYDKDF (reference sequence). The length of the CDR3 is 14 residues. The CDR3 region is CATSRRQDRETQYF. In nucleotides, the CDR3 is TGTGCCACCAGCAGACGACAGGACCGAGAGACCCAGTACTTC.

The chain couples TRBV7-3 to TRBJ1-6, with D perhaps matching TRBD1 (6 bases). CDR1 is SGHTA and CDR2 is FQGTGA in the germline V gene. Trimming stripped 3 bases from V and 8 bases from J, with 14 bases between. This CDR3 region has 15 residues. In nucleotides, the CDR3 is TGTGCCAGCAGCTTGTACAGGGTCTCGGATTCACCCCTCCACTTT. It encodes CASSLYRVSDSPLHF.

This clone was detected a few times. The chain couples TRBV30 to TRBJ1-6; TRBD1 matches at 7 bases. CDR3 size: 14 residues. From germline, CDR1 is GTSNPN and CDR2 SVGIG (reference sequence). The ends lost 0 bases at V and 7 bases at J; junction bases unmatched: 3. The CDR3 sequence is CAWSVGQRNSPLHF. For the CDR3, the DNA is TGTGCCTGGAGTGTGGGACAGCGAAATTCACCCCTCCACTTT.

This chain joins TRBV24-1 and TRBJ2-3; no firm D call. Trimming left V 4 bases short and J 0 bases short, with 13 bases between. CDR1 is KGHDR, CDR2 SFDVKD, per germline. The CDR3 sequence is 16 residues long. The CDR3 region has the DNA TGTGCCACCAGTGACCCCCCAGGTACCAGCACAGATACGCAGTATTTT. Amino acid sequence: CATSDPPGTSTDTQYF.

The CDR3 DNA reads as TGTGCCAGCAGCCAACTCTATCCCGTCTCTGGAAACACCATATATTTT. This gives the protein CASSQLYPVSGNTIYF. The gene calls are TRBV7-3 and TRBJ1-3; D ambiguous. Germline CDR1 is SGHTA and CDR2 is FQGTGA. CDR3 length: 16 amino acids. V was clipped by 5 bases and J by 0 bases, with 14 bases between them.

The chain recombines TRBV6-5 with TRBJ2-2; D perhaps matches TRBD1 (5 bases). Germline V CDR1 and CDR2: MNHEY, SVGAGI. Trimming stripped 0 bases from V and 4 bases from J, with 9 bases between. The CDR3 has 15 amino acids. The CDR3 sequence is CASSYSKQATGELFF. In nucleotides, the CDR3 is TGTGCCAGCAGTTACTCTAAACAGGCCACCGGGGAGCTGTTTTTT.

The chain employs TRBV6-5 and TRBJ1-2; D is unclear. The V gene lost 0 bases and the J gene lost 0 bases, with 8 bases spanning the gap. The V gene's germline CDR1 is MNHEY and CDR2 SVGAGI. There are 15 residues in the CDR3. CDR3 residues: CASSYSRETNYGYTF. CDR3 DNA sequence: TGTGCCAGCAGTTACTCAAGGGAGACTAACTATGGCTACACCTTC.

DNA for the CDR3: TGCAGCGTTGAGGGGGGGGCCGGGGAGCTGTTTTTT. This gives the protein CSVEGGAGELFF. The chain recombines TRBV29-1 with TRBJ2-2, with TRBD2 matching 7 bases. CDR1 SQVTM and CDR2 ANQGSEA come from the germline V gene. The CDR3 totals 12 residues. Unmatched junction bases numbered 1, after V lost 3 bases and J lost 6 bases.

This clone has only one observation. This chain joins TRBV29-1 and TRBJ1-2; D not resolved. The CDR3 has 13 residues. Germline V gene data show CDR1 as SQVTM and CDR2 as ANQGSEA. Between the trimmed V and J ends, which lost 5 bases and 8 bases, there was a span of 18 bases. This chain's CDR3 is CSVSRIEGSGYTF. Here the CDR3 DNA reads TGCAGCGTTAGCCGGATTGAGGGCTCCGGCTACACCTTC.

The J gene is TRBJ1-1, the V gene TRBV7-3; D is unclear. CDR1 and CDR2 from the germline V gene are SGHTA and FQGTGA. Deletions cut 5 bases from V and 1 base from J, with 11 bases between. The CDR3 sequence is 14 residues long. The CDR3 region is CASSIGRGNTEAFF. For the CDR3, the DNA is TGTGCCAGCAGCATCGGACGGGGGAACACTGAAGCTTTCTTT.

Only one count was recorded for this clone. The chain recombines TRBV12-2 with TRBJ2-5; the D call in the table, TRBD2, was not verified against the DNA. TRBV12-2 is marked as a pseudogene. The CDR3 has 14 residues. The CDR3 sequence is CASRLGTFGETQYF. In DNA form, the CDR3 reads TGTGCAAGTCGCTTAGGGACTTTTGGGGAGACCCAGTACTTC.

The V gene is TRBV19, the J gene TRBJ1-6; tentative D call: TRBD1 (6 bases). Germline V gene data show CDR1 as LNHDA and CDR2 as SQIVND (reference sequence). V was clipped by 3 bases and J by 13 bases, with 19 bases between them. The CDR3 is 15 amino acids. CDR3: CASSIRGSLGSPLHF. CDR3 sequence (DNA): TGTGCCAGTAGTATCAGGGGCAGCCTCGGATCGCCCCTCCACTTT.

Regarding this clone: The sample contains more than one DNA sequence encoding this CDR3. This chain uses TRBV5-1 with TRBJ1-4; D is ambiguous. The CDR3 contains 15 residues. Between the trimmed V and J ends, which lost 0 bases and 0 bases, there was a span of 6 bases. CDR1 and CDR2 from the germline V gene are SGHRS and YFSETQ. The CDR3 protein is CASSLGTATNEKLFF. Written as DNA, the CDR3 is TGCGCCAGCAGCTTGGGAACAGCAACTAATGAAAAACTGTTTTTT.

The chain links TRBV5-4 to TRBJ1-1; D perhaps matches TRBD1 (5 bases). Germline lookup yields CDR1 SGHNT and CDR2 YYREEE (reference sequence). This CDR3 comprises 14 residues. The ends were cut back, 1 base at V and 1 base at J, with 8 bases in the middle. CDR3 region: CASSLSRANTEAFF. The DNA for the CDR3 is TGTGCCAGCAGCTTGTCCAGGGCGAACACTGAAGCTTTCTTT.

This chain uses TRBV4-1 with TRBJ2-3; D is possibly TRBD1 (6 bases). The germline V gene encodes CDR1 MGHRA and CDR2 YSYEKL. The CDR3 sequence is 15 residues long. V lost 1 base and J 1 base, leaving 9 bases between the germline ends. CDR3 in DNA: TGCGCCAGCAGCCAAGTGGGGGCTGGCACAGATACGCAGTATTTT. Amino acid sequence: CASSQVGAGTDTQYF.

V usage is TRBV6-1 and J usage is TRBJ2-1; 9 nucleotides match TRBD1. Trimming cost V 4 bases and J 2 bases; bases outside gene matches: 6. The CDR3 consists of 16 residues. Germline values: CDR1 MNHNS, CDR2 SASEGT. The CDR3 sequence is CASSVPRQGAYNEQFF. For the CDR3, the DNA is TGTGCCAGCAGTGTCCCCCGACAGGGGGCCTACAATGAGCAGTTCTTC.

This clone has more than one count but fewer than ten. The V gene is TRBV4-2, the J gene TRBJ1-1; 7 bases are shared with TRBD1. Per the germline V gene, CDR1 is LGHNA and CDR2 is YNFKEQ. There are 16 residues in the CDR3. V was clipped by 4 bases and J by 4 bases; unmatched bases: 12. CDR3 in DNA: TGTGCCAGCAGCCCTACCGACAGGGACGCGGGCACTGAAGCTTTCTTT. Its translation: CASSPTDRDAGTEAFF.

Written as DNA, the CDR3 is TGTGCCAGCAGCCAAGCCGGGAGCCCCAGAGGCGAGCAGTACTTC. It codes for CASSQAGSPRGEQYF. The chain employs TRBV14 and TRBJ2-7, with a weak D call TRBD2 (6 bases). Looked up from germline, CDR1 is SGHDN and CDR2 is FVKESK. Between the trimmed V and J ends, which lost 1 base and 6 bases, there was a span of 16 bases. The CDR3 is made up of 15 amino acids.